The TCR beta chain under discussion was sequenced for a study of T cells after yellow fever vaccination. General study results and limits: Some clonotypes, a small share, were shared between CD4 and CD8 compartments.

This clonotype came up a few times. What it binds is unknown. TCRdb reanalysed the 5' RACE reads using MiXCR and keeps one entry per CDR3 protein. This repertoire shows about 110,000 distinct CDR3 sequences, roughly 8.4% found once; its top ten account for about 25%. CDR1 is GTSNPN, CDR2 SVGIG, per germline (reference sequence). Trimming cost V 6 bases and J 3 bases; bases outside gene matches: 5. This CDR3 has 12 amino acids. The chain links TRBV30 to TRBJ2-7, with TRBD2 matching 7 bases. This receptor was obtained from a man under 40 who received the YFV17D yellow fever vaccine. The input for sequencing was CD8+ T cells sorted from PBMCs, taken 45 days after the yellow fever booster vaccination. The CDR3, as DNA: TGTGCCTGCTCGTCGGGAGGCTACGAGCAGTACTTC. It translates to CACSSGGYEQYF.